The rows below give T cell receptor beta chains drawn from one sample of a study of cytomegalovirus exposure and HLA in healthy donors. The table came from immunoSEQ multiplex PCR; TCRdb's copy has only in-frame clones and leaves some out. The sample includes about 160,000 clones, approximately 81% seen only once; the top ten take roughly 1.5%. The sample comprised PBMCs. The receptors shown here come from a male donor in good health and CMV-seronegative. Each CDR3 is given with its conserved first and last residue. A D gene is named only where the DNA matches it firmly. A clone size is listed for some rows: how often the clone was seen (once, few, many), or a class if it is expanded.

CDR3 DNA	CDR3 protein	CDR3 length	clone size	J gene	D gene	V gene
TGTGCCTGGAGTGGGACTAGCGGGAGCTCCTACGAGCAGTACTTC	CAWSGTSGSSYEQYF	15	-	TRBJ2-7	TRBD2	TRBV30
TGCGCCAGCAGCTTCGATGGACAGCTCGCTCAGCCCCAGCATTTT	CASSFDGQLAQPQHF	15	-	TRBJ1-5	-	TRBV5-1
TGTGCCAGCAGCGTAGGGAACGGGGGGGTCACAGATACGCAGTATTTT	CASSVGNGGVTDTQYF	16	-	TRBJ2-3	TRBD2	TRBV9
TGTGCCAGCAGGGAGGGGGGGACCACAGATACGCAGTATTTT	CASREGGTTDTQYF	14	once	TRBJ2-3	-	TRBV11-2
TGCGCCAGCAGCGATTATACAGGATCTAATGAAAAACTGTTTTTT	CASSDYTGSNEKLFF	15	-	TRBJ1-4	-	TRBV4-1
TGTGCCAGCAGCCAAGATCCAGGGCGCGCTGAAGCTTTCTTT	CASSQDPGRAEAFF	14	-	TRBJ1-1	-	TRBV14
TGTGCCACCGGGACAGCCCCCTACGAGCAGTACTTC	CATGTAPYEQYF	12	-	TRBJ2-7	TRBD1	TRBV27
TGTGCCAGCAGCTTCGATAGACAGACACAATACAATGAGCAGTTCTTC	CASSFDRQTQYNEQFF	16	-	TRBJ2-1	-	TRBV7-8
TGTGCCAGCAGCTTGGGACTAGCTGGTGAGACCCAGTACTTC	CASSLGLAGETQYF	14	-	TRBJ2-5	TRBD2	TRBV11-2
TGCGCCAGCAGCCAAGATACTGACAGGGCAGGGGGCTACACCTTC	CASSQDTDRAGGYTF	15	-	TRBJ1-2	TRBD1	TRBV4-1
TGTGCCAGCAGTAAGACAGAGACAAGCACAGATACGCAGTATTTT	CASSKTETSTDTQYF	15	-	TRBJ2-3	-	TRBV6-5
TGTGCTAGTGGTCTTCGAAGGGAGGGTGGCTACACCTTC	CASGLRREGGYTF	13	once	TRBJ1-2	-	TRBV12-5
TGTGCCTGGAGTGTAGCTCAGGGGAATCAGCCCCAGCATTTT	CAWSVAQGNQPQHF	14	-	TRBJ1-5	-	TRBV30
TGCAGCGTATGGGGGCGATCAGATGAAAAACTGTTTTTT	CSVWGRSDEKLFF	13	-	TRBJ1-4	-	TRBV29-1
TGTGCCAGCAGCTTTGGGACAGGGTATCTCTACGAGCAGTACTTC	CASSFGTGYLYEQYF	15	-	TRBJ2-7	TRBD1	TRBV7-9
TGTGCCAGCAGTGAAGTCGGGGGCTATGGCTACACCTTC	CASSEVGGYGYTF	13	-	TRBJ1-2	-	TRBV25-1
TGTGCCAGCAGTTACTCGGGGTCTAGCGGGAGCTACGAGCAGTACTTC	CASSYSGSSGSYEQYF	16	-	TRBJ2-7	TRBD2	TRBV6-5
TGCGCCAGCAGCTTAGGACTGCCCACAGATACGCAGTATTTT	CASSLGLPTDTQYF	14	-	TRBJ2-3	-	TRBV5-1
TGTGCCAGCAGCTTAGTTTCAGGGCTAGAGCAGTACTTC	CASSLVSGLEQYF	13	-	TRBJ2-7	-	TRBV7-9
TGTGCCGGAAAACGACAGCTAGCCAAAAACATTCAGTACTTC	CAGKRQLAKNIQYF	14	-	TRBJ2-4	-	TRBV7-6
TGCGCCAGCAGCCAAGATGATTCAGGGGGCCGGAGATTGTACACTGGCTACACCTTC	CASSQDDSGGRRLYTGYTF	19	-	TRBJ1-2	TRBD1	TRBV4-1
TGTGCCAGCAGTGACAGGTGGGACAGGTCCTCTTACGAGCAGTACTTC	CASSDRWDRSSYEQYF	16	-	TRBJ2-7	TRBD1	TRBV25-1
TGCGCCAGCAGCCTGGAAGGACAGGGGGAATCCTACAATGAGCAGTTCTTC	CASSLEGQGESYNEQFF	17	-	TRBJ2-1	TRBD1	TRBV5-1
TGTGCCACCTCACCCGGGACACCGACCGGGGAGCTGTTTTTT	CATSPGTPTGELFF	14	-	TRBJ2-2	-	TRBV9
TGTGCCAGCAGCTTAATGGCGAGGGGGGGGAGCTCCTACGAGCAGTACTTC	CASSLMARGGSSYEQYF	17	-	TRBJ2-7	-	TRBV7-9
TGCGCCAGCAGCCGGGACAGGGGGCAGAACACTGAAGCTTTCTTT	CASSRDRGQNTEAFF	15	-	TRBJ1-1	TRBD1	TRBV4-1
TGTGCCATCAGTGAGGGACATCATAGCAATCAGCCCCAGCATTTT	CAISEGHHSNQPQHF	15	-	TRBJ1-5	-	TRBV10-3
TGTGCCAGCAGCGTAGGCGGCAGGGGTAACGATGAGCAGTTCTTC	CASSVGGRGNDEQFF	15	once	TRBJ2-1	-	TRBV9
TGTGCCAGCAGCTTAGTAGTTAGTGAGCAGTTCTTC	CASSLVVSEQFF	12	-	TRBJ2-1	-	TRBV7-2
TGTGCCAGCAGTCCTTTGGGTGAAGGGGGGACCCAGTACTTC	CASSPLGEGGTQYF	14	-	TRBJ2-5	-	TRBV7-3
TGTGCCAGCAGCTTGTTATCCGGGGGAAGTCGGAACACCATATATTTT	CASSLLSGGSRNTIYF	16	-	TRBJ1-3	-	TRBV7-3
TGCGCCAGCAGCCACCCTCCCGACAGGGGAGAGCAGTACTTC	CASSHPPDRGEQYF	14	-	TRBJ2-7	TRBD1	TRBV4-1
TGCAGTGCTAGAAGCTTGAAGACCCAGTACTTC	CSARSLKTQYF	11	-	TRBJ2-5	-	TRBV20-1
TGTGCCACCAAACAGGACAGTGTCTCGGGCGAGCAGTACTTC	CATKQDSVSGEQYF	14	-	TRBJ2-7	-	TRBV2
TGTGCCAGCAGCTTAAAAGGACAGGAGAACACTGAAGCTTTCTTT	CASSLKGQENTEAFF	15	-	TRBJ1-1	TRBD1	TRBV7-9
TGTGCCAGCAGCTTCAGGACTAGCGGGTCCGGGGAGCTGTTTTTT	CASSFRTSGSGELFF	15	-	TRBJ2-2	TRBD2	TRBV7-6
TGTGCCAGCAGAGTACCCCGGGATGGGGAGACCCAGTACTTC	CASRVPRDGETQYF	14	once	TRBJ2-5	-	TRBV7-9
TGTGCCAGCAGTTTATCGACGGCAGGGGGTAACCATGGCTACACCTTC	CASSLSTAGGNHGYTF	16	-	TRBJ1-2	TRBD1	TRBV27
TGTGCCACCTCGACTCCTCAGGGGACTGAAGCTTTCTTT	CATSTPQGTEAFF	13	-	TRBJ1-1	-	TRBV6-6
TGTGCCAGCAGCTTCAGGGCACTAGCCAAAAACATTCAGTACTTC	CASSFRALAKNIQYF	15	-	TRBJ2-4	-	TRBV5-6
TGTGCCAGCAGTCCCTTAGCGGGAGGGTCTAGGGAGCAGTACTTC	CASSPLAGGSREQYF	15	-	TRBJ2-5	TRBD2	TRBV27
TGTGCCAGCTCACCCGGACAGGGAGCTACACCCCTCCACTTT	CASSPGQGATPLHF	14	-	TRBJ1-6	TRBD1	TRBV18
TGTGCCAGCAGCCCAATTGCCGGGACTTTCTCCTACAATGAGCAGTTCTTC	CASSPIAGTFSYNEQFF	17	-	TRBJ2-1	-	TRBV7-3